This paragraph reports one TCR beta chain. The antigen is not known. This entry belongs to a study of T-cell memory formation after mild COVID-19. Trimming removed 4 bases from V and 1 base from J; junction bases left unmatched: 13. CDR1 is SEHNR and CDR2 is FQNEAQ in the germline V gene (reference sequence). This CDR3 has 18 residues. Barcoded TCR alpha and TCR beta cDNA libraries with UMIs came from 5'RACE using constant-segment primers. Using its own MiXCR run on the 5' RACE reads, TCRdb lists one record per CDR3 protein. The sample has about 360,000 distinct CDR3 sequences; approximately 14% are singletons. General observations from the study: Clones that contracted from day 15 to 85 had balanced CD4/CD8; later expanders were CD4+ biased.

The source is a man between 18 and 35 years old who had mild COVID-19 (a few samples of this study predate the infection). Cell type and time point are not known. The sequenced sample consisted of PBMCs or a T cell subset sorted from them (not recorded which). The chain combines TRBV7-9 with TRBJ1-1; 9 bases match TRBD1. CDR3 amino acids: CASSSKKLGQGKNTEAFF. CDR3 nucleotides: TGTGCCAGCAGCTCCAAGAAGTTGGGACAGGGAAAGAACACTGAAGCTTTCTTT.